A single sample gave rise to the 27 T cell receptor beta chains below, sequenced in a study of T cell responses to AZD1222 COVID-19 vaccine. Generated by immunoSEQ multiplex PCR, the TCRdb table keeps only in-frame clones and is missing some. This sample has tens of thousands of clones; 88% occur once, and the top ten carry more than 4.5%. Sample: peripheral blood, taken on day 0 of MenACWY control vaccination. The receptors stem from an adult in good health.

This clone was observed a single time. V and J are TRBV28 and TRBJ1-5; 7 bases match TRBD1. V lost 3 bases, J lost 4 bases, and 6 bases stayed unmatched. CDR1 and CDR2 from the germline V gene are MDHEN and SYDVKM. This CDR3 contains 15 residues. CDR3: CASSFHRGANQPQHF. The CDR3, as DNA: TGTGCCAGCAGTTTTCACAGGGGTGCTAATCAGCCCCAGCATTTT.

V gene TRBV7-2 combines with J gene TRBJ2-3, with 10 bases matching TRBD2. CDR3 length: 19 residues. The germline V gene has CDR1 SGHTA and CDR2 FQGNSA. Trimming took 5 bases from V and 3 from J; bases not matched to a gene: 17. The CDR3 DNA reads as TGTGCCAGCAGCCCCCTCCCAAGCGGGAGGGCCGAGAGGACAGATACGCAGTATTTT. This sequence encodes CASSPLPSGRAERTDTQYF.

This clone was counted between two and nine times. V and J are TRBV7-2 and TRBJ2-5, with D hard to call. CDR3 length equals 14 residues. Germline V gene sequence: CDR1 SGHTA, CDR2 FQGNSA. V lost 6 bases and J 1 base, leaving 12 bases between the germline ends. The CDR3 spells CASSSSLGQETQYF. Written as DNA, the CDR3 is TGTGCCAGCAGTTCCTCTCTGGGCCAAGAGACCCAGTACTTC.

The V gene is TRBV5-6, the J gene TRBJ1-4, with D possibly being TRBD1 (5 bases). From germline, CDR1 is SGHDT and CDR2 YYEEEE. Trimming took 0 bases from V and 8 from J, leaving 14 bases between them. This CDR3 is built from 15 residues. CDR3 sequence: CASSLGSRAREKLFF. In DNA form, the CDR3 reads TGTGCCAGCAGCTTGGGGAGCAGGGCGAGGGAAAAACTGTTTTTT. Complete variable domain (other parts from reference TRBV5-6 and TRBJ1-4): DAGVTQSPTHLIKTRGQQVTLRCSPKSGHDTVSWYQQALGQGPQFIFQYYEEEERQRGNFPDRFSGHQFPNYSSELNVNALLLGDSALYLCASSLGSRAREKLFFGSGTQLSVL.

The chain combines TRBV18 with TRBJ1-1, with no clear D. V lost 0 bases and J 8 bases, leaving 16 bases between the germline ends. In germline, CDR1 is KGHSH, CDR2 LQKENI. This CDR3 is built from 15 residues. The CDR3 sequence: CASSPPQAVAAEAFF. CDR3 bases: TGTGCCAGCTCACCACCCCAGGCGGTGGCAGCGGAAGCTTTCTTT.

The chain couples TRBV29-1 to TRBJ2-3; the D is unclear. V dropped 6 bases and J dropped 3 bases, with 10 bases sitting between them. This CDR3 is built from 12 residues. The V gene's germline CDR1 is SQVTM and CDR2 ANQGSEA. The CDR3 is CSVSSGTDTQYF. Written as DNA, the CDR3 is TGCAGCGTATCCTCCGGGACAGATACGCAGTATTTT.

The genes are TRBV6-5 and TRBJ1-1, with D uncertain. The V gene lost 7 bases and the J gene lost 1 base, with 10 bases spanning the gap. The V gene's germline CDR1 is MNHEY and CDR2 SVGAGI. This CDR3 contains 13 residues. CDR3 sequence: CASTREANTEAFF. CDR3 in DNA: TGTGCCAGCACCAGAGAAGCGAACACTGAAGCTTTCTTT.

This sequence joins TRBV28 and TRBJ1-1; no clear D. Looked up from germline, CDR1 is MDHEN and CDR2 is SYDVKM. Trimming removed 6 bases at V and 0 bases at J, with 14 bases between. This CDR3 spans 15 amino acids. The CDR3 reads CASSHPGNLNTEAFF. CDR3 DNA sequence: TGTGCCAGCAGCCACCCCGGAAACCTGAACACTGAAGCTTTCTTT.

V gene TRBV19 combines with J gene TRBJ1-5; possible D gene TRBD1, 5 bases. Trimming removed 3 bases from V and 4 bases from J, with 22 bases in between. CDR3 length: 18 amino acids. The germline V gene has CDR1 LNHDA and CDR2 SQIVND (reference sequence). The CDR3 loop is CASSINRGQARGNQPQHF. The CDR3 nucleotides are TGTGCCAGTAGTATCAATCGGGGCCAGGCCCGAGGAAATCAGCCCCAGCATTTT.

The chain has TRBV18 and TRBJ2-6, with a possible D match to TRBD2 (6 bases). Looked up from germline, CDR1 is KGHSH and CDR2 is LQKENI. CDR3 length equals 19 residues. Trimming removed 3 bases at V and 1 base at J, with 19 bases between. The CDR3 spells CASSPGRRRFWSGANVLTF. For the CDR3, the DNA is TGTGCCAGCTCACCCGGGAGACGTCGGTTTTGGTCTGGGGCCAACGTCCTGACTTTC.

This rearrangement joins TRBV4-3 to TRBJ1-2, with D unresolved. The CDR3 extends over 16 amino acids. CDR1 is LGHNA, CDR2 YSLEER, per germline. V lost 3 bases and J lost 5, with 19 bases in between. CDR3 amino acids: CASSHDRTPDSYGYTF. The CDR3 DNA follows: TGCGCCAGCAGCCATGATCGTACCCCCGATTCATATGGCTACACCTTC.

In nucleotides, the CDR3 is TGTGCCTTAACCCAGAGGGCAGCTTTCTTT. Translated, it gives CALTQRAAFF. J is TRBJ1-1 and V is TRBV30; D gene unclear. The CDR3 sequence is 10 residues long. Germline assignment: CDR1 GTSNPN and CDR2 SVGIG (reference sequence). Trimming removed 7 bases from V and 10 bases from J, with 13 bases in between.

The rearrangement joins TRBV18 to TRBJ2-5; 10 bases align to TRBD1. Trimming took 3 bases from V and 4 from J; bases not matched to a gene: 8. The germline V gene encodes CDR1 KGHSH and CDR2 LQKENI. The CDR3 consists of 16 residues. The CDR3 protein is CASSPTGGAITETQYF. The CDR3 nucleotides read TGTGCCAGCTCACCGACAGGGGGCGCGATTACAGAGACCCAGTACTTC. Supplemented by reference TRBV18 and TRBJ2-5, the full variable domain reads NAGVMQNPRHLVRRRGQEARLRCSPMKGHSHVYWYRQLPEEGLKFMVYLQKENIIDESGMPKERFSAEFPKEGPSILRIQQVVRGDSAAYFCASSPTGGAITETQYFGPGTRLLVL.

The chain is built from TRBV14 and TRBJ2-7; D is uncertain. Germline loops: CDR1 SGHDN, CDR2 FVKESK. The CDR3 is 14 residues long. The ends were cut back, 0 bases at V and 7 bases at J, with 13 bases in the middle. The CDR3 DNA reads TGTGCCAGCAGCCAAGAGGCCTGGGGTCGAGAGCAGTACTTC. Its translation is CASSQEAWGREQYF.

The V gene is TRBV27, the J gene TRBJ2-3; D is uncertain. This CDR3 contains 14 residues. The V gene lost 3 bases and the J gene lost 0 bases, with 7 bases spanning the gap. The germline V gene has CDR1 MNHEY and CDR2 SMNVEV (reference sequence). Written as DNA, the CDR3 is TGTGCCAGCAGTTTCAGACAAAGCACAGATACGCAGTATTTT. Its translation: CASSFRQSTDTQYF.

The rearrangement joins TRBV19 to TRBJ1-4, with D unresolved. Trimming took off 2 bases at V and 5 bases at J, with 6 bases between the two ends. Per the germline V gene, CDR1 is LNHDA and CDR2 is SQIVND (reference sequence). This CDR3 is 13 amino acids long. The CDR3 sequence: CASSIRENEKLFF. In DNA form, the CDR3 reads TGTGCCAGTAGTATACGCGAGAATGAAAAACTGTTTTTT.

The chain recombines TRBV6-7 with TRBJ2-7; no clear D. TRBV6-7 is an ORF, with its function uncertain. The V end was cut by 2 bases, the J end by 1 base, with 21 bases between. This CDR3 has 18 residues. The CDR3: CASSYTTFPASPSYEQYF. Written as DNA, the CDR3 is TGTGCCAGCAGTTACACAACCTTCCCAGCATCCCCTTCCTACGAGCAGTACTTC.

The chain combines TRBV5-1 with TRBJ2-1; TRBD2 aligns across 9 bases. The CDR3 runs to 16 residues. The germline gives CDR1 SGHRS, CDR2 YFSETQ. The trim removed 0 bases at V and 2 bases at J, leaving 3 bases unmatched. The CDR3 region is CASSLGLAGPYNEQFF. CDR3 coding DNA: TGCGCCAGCAGCTTGGGGCTAGCGGGACCCTACAATGAGCAGTTCTTC.

The chain uses TRBV3-1 (or the pseudogene TRBV3-2) and TRBJ2-1; 9 bases map to TRBD2. CDR3 length equals 12 residues. Germline lookup yields CDR1 LGHDT and CDR2 YNNKEL (reference sequence). After removal of 11 bases from V and 6 bases from J, the junction contained 5 bases not matched to a gene. CDR3 region: CASRAGGNEQFF. The CDR3 bases are TGTGCCTCCCGAGCGGGAGGCAATGAGCAGTTCTTC.

This clone occurred once. The chain recombines TRBV27 with TRBJ2-5; no clear D gene. CDR3 length equals 13 residues. V lost 5 bases, J lost 6 bases, and 13 bases lay in between. Germline assignment: CDR1 MNHEY and CDR2 SMNVEV (reference sequence). The CDR3 protein is CASSPNRPKTQYF. CDR3 nucleotide sequence: TGTGCCAGCAGTCCCAACCGCCCCAAGACCCAGTACTTC.

This clone occurred a few times. The DNA for the CDR3 is TGTGCCAGTAAGGGCGGACTAGTCACCGCAGATACGCAGTATTTT. It encodes CASKGGLVTADTQYF. This chain links TRBV7-9 with TRBJ2-3; 7 bases match TRBD2. The CDR3 is made up of 15 amino acids. The V and J ends lost 9 bases and 4 bases, in that order; junction bases with no gene match: 13. Germline V gives CDR1 SEHNR, CDR2 FQNEAQ (reference sequence). The complete variable domain, with remaining parts taken from reference TRBV7-9 and TRBJ2-3, reads DTGVSQNPRHKITKRGQNVTFRCDPISEHNRLYWYRQTLGQGPEFLTYFQNEAQLEKSRLLSDRFSAERPKGSFSTLEIQRTEQGDSAMYLCASKGGLVTADTQYFGPGTRLTVL.

The chain is built from TRBV11-2 and TRBJ2-1; tentatively, D is TRBD2 (6 bases). Germline V lookup: CDR1 SGHAT, CDR2 FQNNGV. This CDR3 has 17 residues. The ends were cut back, 5 bases at V and 5 bases at J, with 22 bases in the middle. CDR3 protein: CASSLPLEGTPHNEQFF. The CDR3 nucleotides are TGTGCCAGCAGCCTCCCCTTGGAGGGGACCCCCCACAATGAGCAGTTCTTC.

This chain uses TRBV12-3 or TRBV12-4 with TRBJ2-1; D is unclear. CDR3 length: 12 amino acids. Trimming removed 7 bases from V and 6 bases from J, with 10 bases in between. The CDR3 spells CASNLGINEQFF. CDR3 DNA sequence: TGTGCCAGCAATCTGGGTATCAATGAGCAGTTCTTC.

The chain joins TRBV30 to TRBJ2-7; 10 bases fit TRBD2. Germline CDR1 reads GTSNPN; CDR2 reads SVGIG (reference sequence). CDR3 length equals 16 residues. V trimming: 0 bases; J trimming: 4 bases; junction bases outside the gene matches: 9. The CDR3 loop is CAWSVVPSGGSYEQYF. CDR3 DNA sequence: TGTGCCTGGAGTGTAGTACCTAGCGGGGGATCTTACGAGCAGTACTTC.

The V call is TRBV7-8, the J call TRBJ2-1; 8 nucleotides align to TRBD2. J was trimmed by 3 bases and V by 7 bases; bases with no gene match: 14. The CDR3 totals 17 residues. Germline CDR1 is SGHVS and CDR2 is FQNEAQ. The CDR3 DNA sequence: TGTGCCAGCACCCTAAGGGGAGCGGGAGCTAGCTACAATGAGCAGTTCTTC. Translating it yields CASTLRGAGASYNEQFF.

The CDR3 spells CASSLARGTSGRTDTQYF. CDR3 nucleotide sequence: TGTGCCAGCAGCTTGGCTCGGGGGACTAGCGGGAGAACAGATACGCAGTATTTT. V is TRBV7-2 and J is TRBJ2-3; 14 nucleotides line up with TRBD2. With V trimmed by 3 bases and J by 3 bases, 8 bases remained unmatched. CDR3 size: 18 residues. The germline V gene has CDR1 SGHTA and CDR2 FQGNSA.

The CDR3 spells CASGDGGSGNTIYF. CDR3 DNA sequence: TGTGCCAGCGGCGACGGCGGATCTGGAAACACCATATATTTT. The chain employs TRBV27 and TRBJ1-3; D not resolved. This CDR3 region has 14 residues. Germline CDR1 reads MNHEY; CDR2 reads SMNVEV (reference sequence). Trimming shortened V by 8 bases and J by 1 base, and 12 bases separated the two germline ends.